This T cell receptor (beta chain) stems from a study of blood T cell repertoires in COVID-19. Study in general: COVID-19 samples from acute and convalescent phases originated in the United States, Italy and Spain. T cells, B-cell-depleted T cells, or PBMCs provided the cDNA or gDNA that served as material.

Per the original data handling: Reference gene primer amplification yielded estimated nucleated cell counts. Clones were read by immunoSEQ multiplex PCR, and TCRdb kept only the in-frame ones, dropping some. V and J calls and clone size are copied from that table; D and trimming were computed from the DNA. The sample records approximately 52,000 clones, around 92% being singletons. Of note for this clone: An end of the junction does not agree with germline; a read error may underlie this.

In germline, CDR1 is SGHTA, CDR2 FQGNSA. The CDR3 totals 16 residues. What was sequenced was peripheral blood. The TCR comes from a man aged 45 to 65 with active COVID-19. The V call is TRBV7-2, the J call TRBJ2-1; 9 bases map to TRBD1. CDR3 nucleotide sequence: TGTGCCAGCAGCCTAGCCGGGACAGGGACCTACAATGAGCAGTTCTTC. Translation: CASSLAGTGTYNEQFF. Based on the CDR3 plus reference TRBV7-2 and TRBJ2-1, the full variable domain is GAGVSQSPSNKVTEKGKDVELRCDPISGHTALYWYRQSLGQGLEFLIYFQGNSAPDKSGLPSDRFSAERTGGSVSTLTIQRTQQEDSAVYLCASSLAGTGTYNEQFFGPGTRLTVL.